This T cell receptor beta chain was identified in a study of CD8+CD57+ T cells in acquired aplastic anemia. Across the whole study: DNA from sorted CD4+ and CD8+ cells averaged approximately 3.5 ug. General observations from the study: Patients and controls turned out to have roughly 31 CD8+ CDR3 sequences in common.

The germline V and J ends were trimmed by 4 bases and 6 bases, with 13 bases remaining between them. This CDR3 has 13 amino acids. Germline V gives CDR1 LNHDA, CDR2 SQIVND (reference sequence). Those patients picked for sequencing had displayed CD8+CD57+ cell expansion on flow cytometry. A severe acquired aplastic anemia diagnosis applied to all patients. Genomic DNA provided the template from which TCR beta VDJ and CDR3 profiles were obtained. TCRdb re-derived calls from the reads in MiXCR, one entry per CDR3 protein. The data show roughly 290,000 distinct CDR3 sequences, around three fifths seen once. The table lists this clonotype with many counts. Its specificity is not known.

This clonotype was sampled from a human donor with aplastic anemia. Material: sorted CD4+, CD8+, or CD8+CD57+ T cells (not recorded which) from PBMCs. This sequence joins TRBV19 and TRBJ2-7; D gene unclear. CDR3 sequence: CASSTVGIGEQYF. The CDR3, as DNA: TGTGCCAGTAGTACGGTAGGTATCGGCGAGCAGTACTTC.